Presented here are 7 T cell receptor beta chains from one specimen sequenced in a study of T-cell reconstitution after alpha-beta-depleted transplantation in children. Library preparation (for TCRbeta) was performed with unique molecular identifiers. In TCRdb, the PCR reads were re-called with MiXCR into one record per CDR3 protein. The table records hundreds of thousands of distinct CDR3 sequences, 8% to 10% of them present only once. The sample consisted of PBMCs from the stem cell graft donor, taken from the stem cell graft. These receptor sequences come from a human donor who donated a stem cell graft to a child with acute lymphoblastic leukemia.

This chain links TRBV11-2 with TRBJ2-3; 11 nucleotides agree with TRBD2. The germline V gene encodes CDR1 SGHAT and CDR2 FQNNGV. Trimming took 5 bases from V and 10 from J; bases not matched to a gene: 5. The CDR3 sequence is 13 residues long. CDR3 bases: TGTGCCAGCAGCGCTAGCGGGGGGTTTGCGCAGTATTTT. It translates to CASSASGGFAQYF.

The CDR3 nucleotides are TGCAGCGCCAACTCGGGGAGCACAGATACGCAGTATTTT. This translates into CSANSGSTDTQYF. This rearrangement joins TRBV29-1 to TRBJ2-3; possible D gene TRBD2, 5 bases. Trimming removed 7 bases from V and 0 bases from J, with 11 bases in between. The CDR3 runs 13 residues. CDR1 is SQVTM, CDR2 ANQGSEA, per germline.

This clonotype was detected ten times or more. This sequence joins TRBV5-1 and TRBJ2-5, with 9 bases fitting TRBD1. Germline trimming cut 0 bases from V and 7 bases from J; bases unmatched to any gene: 4. CDR1 and CDR2 (germline): SGHRS, YFSETQ. The CDR3 has 14 residues. The CDR3 region is CASSLVRTGVTQYF. For the CDR3, the DNA is TGCGCCAGCAGCTTGGTCCGGACAGGGGTGACCCAGTACTTC.

This sequence joins TRBV5-1 and TRBJ1-3; the match to TRBD1 covers 8 bases. V was pared by 4 bases and J by 4 bases, with 16 bases of the junction left unmatched. The germline V gene has CDR1 SGHRS and CDR2 YFSETQ. This CDR3 spans 18 amino acids. The CDR3 coding sequence is TGCGCCAGCAGCCCCGCGGGACAGGCTAACTCCCCGGGAAACACCATATATTTT. It encodes CASSPAGQANSPGNTIYF.

The V gene is TRBV7-8, the J gene TRBJ2-5; 11 bases match TRBD1. The CDR3 loop spans 15 amino acids. Germline V CDR1 and CDR2: SGHVS, FQNEAQ. J lost 4 bases, V lost 4 bases, and 5 bases had no gene match. The CDR3 loop reads CASSSRTGGAETQYF. As DNA, the CDR3 is TGTGCCAGCAGCTCACGGACAGGGGGCGCAGAGACCCAGTACTTC.

This clonotype occurred a few times. This chain links TRBV3-1 with TRBJ2-3; 12 bases match TRBD2. CDR1 is LGHDT, CDR2 YNNKEL, per germline (reference sequence). Unmatched junction bases numbered 14, after V lost 1 base and J lost 0 bases. The CDR3 sequence is 21 residues long. CDR3 in amino acids: CASSQVVASGGVQPSTDTQYF. For the CDR3, the DNA is TGTGCCAGCAGCCAAGTGGTGGCTAGCGGGGGGGTACAACCTAGCACAGATACGCAGTATTTT.

At least ten counts were recorded for this clonotype. This sequence joins TRBV6-6 and TRBJ2-5; D is ambiguous. The germline gives CDR1 MNHNY, CDR2 SVGAGI (reference sequence). With 6 bases removed from V and 5 bases from J, the gap between germline ends came to 10 bases. This CDR3 region has 12 residues. CDR3: CASRVSKETQYF. In nucleotides, the CDR3 is TGTGCCAGCAGGGTTTCGAAGGAGACCCAGTACTTC.